This T cell receptor beta chain comes out of a study of blood T cell repertoires in COVID-19. Overall study: There were acute and convalescent COVID-19 samples, and they came from the United States, Italy and Spain. Sources were T cells, B-cell-depleted T cells, or PBMCs; the material itself was cDNA or gDNA.

Original methodology: From reference gene primer amplification, estimates of nucleated cell counts were derived. Generated by immunoSEQ multiplex PCR, the TCRdb table keeps only in-frame clones and is missing some. That table furnishes V, J and clone size, whereas the DNA furnished D and trimming. Found here are around 130,000 clones, 80% to 90% of them singletons; the top ten hold 9.5% to 15%. The sample comprised peripheral blood. This receptor was obtained from a human donor in a cohort sampled during active COVID-19.

The CDR3 loop is CASGDRETYEQYF. The CDR3 DNA reads TGTGCCAGCGGCGACAGGGAGACCTACGAGCAGTACTTC. The chain uses TRBV18 and TRBJ2-7; 7 positions agree with TRBD1. The CDR3 loop spans 13 amino acids. The V gene's germline CDR1 is KGHSH and CDR2 LQKENI. V lost 8 bases to trimming and J lost 2 bases; unmatched junction nucleotides: 6.